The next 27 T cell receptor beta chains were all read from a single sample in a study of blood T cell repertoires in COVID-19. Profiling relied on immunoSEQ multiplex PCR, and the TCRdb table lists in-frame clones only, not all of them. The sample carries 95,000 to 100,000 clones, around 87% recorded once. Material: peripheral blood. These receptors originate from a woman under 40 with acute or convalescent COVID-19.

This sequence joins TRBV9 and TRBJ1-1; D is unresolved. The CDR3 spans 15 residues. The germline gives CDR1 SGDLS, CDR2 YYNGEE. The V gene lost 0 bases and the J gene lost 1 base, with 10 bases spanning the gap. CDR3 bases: TGTGCCAGCAGCGTAGACAGCCATGGGAACACTGAAGCTTTCTTT. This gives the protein CASSVDSHGNTEAFF.

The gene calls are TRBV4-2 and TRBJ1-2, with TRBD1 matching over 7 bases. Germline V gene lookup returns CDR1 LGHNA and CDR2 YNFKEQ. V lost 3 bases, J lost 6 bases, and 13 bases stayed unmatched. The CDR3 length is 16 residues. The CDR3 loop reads CASSQVLTGNTDGYTF. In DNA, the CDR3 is TGTGCCAGCAGCCAGGTCCTGACAGGGAATACGGATGGCTACACCTTC.

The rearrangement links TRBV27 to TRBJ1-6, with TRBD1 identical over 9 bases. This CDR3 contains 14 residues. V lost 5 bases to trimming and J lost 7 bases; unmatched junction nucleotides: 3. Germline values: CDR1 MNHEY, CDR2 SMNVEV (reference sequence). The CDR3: CASSLDRGNSPLHF. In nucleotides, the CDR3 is TGTGCCAGCAGTCTAGACAGGGGGAATTCACCCCTCCACTTT.

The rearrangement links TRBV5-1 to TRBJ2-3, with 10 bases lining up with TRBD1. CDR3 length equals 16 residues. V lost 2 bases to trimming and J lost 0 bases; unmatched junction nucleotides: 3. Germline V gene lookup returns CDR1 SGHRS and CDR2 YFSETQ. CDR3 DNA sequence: TGCGCCAGCAGCTTTCGGGGACAGGGGAGCACAGATACGCAGTATTTT. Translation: CASSFRGQGSTDTQYF.

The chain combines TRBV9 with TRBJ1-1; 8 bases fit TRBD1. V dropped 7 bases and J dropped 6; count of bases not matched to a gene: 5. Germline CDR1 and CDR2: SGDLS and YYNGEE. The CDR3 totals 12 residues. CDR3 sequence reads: CASSTGASEAFF. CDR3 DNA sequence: TGTGCCAGCTCGACAGGGGCTTCTGAAGCTTTCTTT.

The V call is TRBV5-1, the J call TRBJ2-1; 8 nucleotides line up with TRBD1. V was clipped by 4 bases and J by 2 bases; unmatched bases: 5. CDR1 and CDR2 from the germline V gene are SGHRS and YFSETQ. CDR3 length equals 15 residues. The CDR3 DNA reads TGCGCCAGCAGCCTGGACAGGGTTGCCTACAATGAGCAGTTCTTC. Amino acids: CASSLDRVAYNEQFF. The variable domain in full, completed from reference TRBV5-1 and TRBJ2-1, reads KAGVTQTPRYLIKTRGQQVTLSCSPISGHRSVSWYQQTPGQGLQFLFEYFSETQRNKGNFPGRFSGRQFSNSRSEMNVSTLELGDSALYLCASSLDRVAYNEQFFGPGTRLTVL.

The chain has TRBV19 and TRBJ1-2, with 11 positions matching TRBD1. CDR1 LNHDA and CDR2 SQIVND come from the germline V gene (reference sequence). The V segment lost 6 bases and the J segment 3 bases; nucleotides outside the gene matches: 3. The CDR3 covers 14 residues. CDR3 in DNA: TGTGCCAGTAGATGGGGACAGGGGGACTATGGCTACACCTTC. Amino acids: CASRWGQGDYGYTF. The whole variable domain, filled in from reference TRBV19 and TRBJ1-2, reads DGGITQSPKYLFRKEGQNVTLSCEQNLNHDAMYWYRQDPGQGLRLIYYSQIVNDFQKGDIAEGYSVSREKKESFPLTVTSAQKNPTAFYLCASRWGQGDYGYTFGSGTRLTVV.

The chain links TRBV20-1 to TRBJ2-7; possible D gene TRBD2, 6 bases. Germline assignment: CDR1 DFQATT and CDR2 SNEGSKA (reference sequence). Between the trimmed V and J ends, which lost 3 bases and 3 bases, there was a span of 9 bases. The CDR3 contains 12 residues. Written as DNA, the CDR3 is TGCAGTGCTAGTCCTAGCGTCTACGAGCAGTACTTC. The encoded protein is CSASPSVYEQYF.

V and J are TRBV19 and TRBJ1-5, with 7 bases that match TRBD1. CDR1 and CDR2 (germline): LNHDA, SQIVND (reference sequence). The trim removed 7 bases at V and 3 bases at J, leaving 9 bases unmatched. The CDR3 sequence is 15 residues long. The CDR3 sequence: CASTPFDRDNQPQHF. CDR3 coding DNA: TGTGCCAGTACCCCGTTCGACAGGGACAATCAGCCCCAGCATTTT.

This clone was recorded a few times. In DNA, the CDR3 is TGTGCCAGCGCCGACAGGGGGCCTACTGAAGCTTTCTTT. It codes for CASADRGPTEAFF. The rearrangement uses TRBV10-3 and TRBJ1-1; TRBD1 agrees at 10 bases. V was clipped by 10 bases and J by 5 bases; unmatched bases: 7. Germline assignment: CDR1 ENHRY and CDR2 SYGVKD. The CDR3 totals 13 residues.

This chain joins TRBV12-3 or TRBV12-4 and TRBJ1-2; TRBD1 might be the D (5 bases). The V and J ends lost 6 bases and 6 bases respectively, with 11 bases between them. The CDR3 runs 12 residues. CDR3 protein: CASSFNRNGYTF. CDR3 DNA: TGTGCCAGCAGCTTTAACAGGAATGGCTACACCTTC.

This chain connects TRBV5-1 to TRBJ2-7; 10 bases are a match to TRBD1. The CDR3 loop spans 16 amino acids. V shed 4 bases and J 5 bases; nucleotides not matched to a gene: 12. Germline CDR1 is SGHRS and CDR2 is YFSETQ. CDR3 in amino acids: CASSPFSGQGIHEQYF. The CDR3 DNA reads TGCGCCAGCAGCCCGTTCTCGGGACAGGGGATCCACGAGCAGTACTTC.

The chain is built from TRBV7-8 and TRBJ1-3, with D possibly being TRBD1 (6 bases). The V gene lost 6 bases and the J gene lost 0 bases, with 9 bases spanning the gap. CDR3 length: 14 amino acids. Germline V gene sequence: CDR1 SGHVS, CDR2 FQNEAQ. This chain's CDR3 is CASSVTGSGNTIYF. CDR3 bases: TGTGCCAGCAGTGTGACAGGCTCTGGAAACACCATATATTTT.

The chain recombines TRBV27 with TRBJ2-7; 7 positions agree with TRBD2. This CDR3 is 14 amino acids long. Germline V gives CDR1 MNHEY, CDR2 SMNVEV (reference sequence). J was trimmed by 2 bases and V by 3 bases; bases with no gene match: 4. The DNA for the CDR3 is TGTGCCAGCAGTTTGGCTAGCGGAGCCTACGAGCAGTACTTC. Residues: CASSLASGAYEQYF.

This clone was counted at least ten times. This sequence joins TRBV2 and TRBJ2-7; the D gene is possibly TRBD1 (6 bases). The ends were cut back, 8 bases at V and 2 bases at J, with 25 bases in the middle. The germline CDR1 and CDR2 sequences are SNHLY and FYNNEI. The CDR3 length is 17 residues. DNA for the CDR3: TGTGCCAGCGGAACCTCCCCGGACAGCCGAAGGGCCTACGAGCAGTACTTC. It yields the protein CASGTSPDSRRAYEQYF.

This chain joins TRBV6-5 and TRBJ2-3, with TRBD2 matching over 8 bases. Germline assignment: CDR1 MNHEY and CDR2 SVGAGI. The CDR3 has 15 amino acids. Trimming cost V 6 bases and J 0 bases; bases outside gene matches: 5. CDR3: CASSPAGGSTDTQYF. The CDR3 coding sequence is TGTGCCAGCAGCCCCGCGGGGGGTAGCACAGATACGCAGTATTTT.

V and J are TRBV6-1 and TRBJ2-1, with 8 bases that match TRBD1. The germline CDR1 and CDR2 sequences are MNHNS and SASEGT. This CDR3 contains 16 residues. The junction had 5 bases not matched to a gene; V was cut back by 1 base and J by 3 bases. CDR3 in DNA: TGTGCCAGCAGTGAAGGTCGGACAGGGAGCTACAATGAGCAGTTCTTC. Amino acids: CASSEGRTGSYNEQFF.

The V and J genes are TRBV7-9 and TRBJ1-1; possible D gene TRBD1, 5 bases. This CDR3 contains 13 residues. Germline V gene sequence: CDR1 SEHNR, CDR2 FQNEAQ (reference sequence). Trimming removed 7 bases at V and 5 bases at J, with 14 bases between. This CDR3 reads CASIGGVGTEAFF. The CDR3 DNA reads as TGTGCCAGCATCGGAGGGGTTGGGACTGAAGCTTTCTTT.

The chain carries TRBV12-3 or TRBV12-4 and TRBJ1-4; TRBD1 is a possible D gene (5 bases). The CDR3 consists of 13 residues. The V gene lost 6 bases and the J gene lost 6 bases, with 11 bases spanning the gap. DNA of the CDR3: TGTGCCAGCAGCCGGGGGTCCTATGAAAAACTGTTTTTT. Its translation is CASSRGSYEKLFF.

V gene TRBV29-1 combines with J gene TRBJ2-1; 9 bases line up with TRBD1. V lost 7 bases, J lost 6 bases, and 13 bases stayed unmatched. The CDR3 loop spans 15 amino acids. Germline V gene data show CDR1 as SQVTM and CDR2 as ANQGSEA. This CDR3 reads CSGGQGGYPGNEQFF. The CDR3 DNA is TGCAGCGGGGGACAGGGTGGGTACCCAGGCAATGAGCAGTTCTTC.

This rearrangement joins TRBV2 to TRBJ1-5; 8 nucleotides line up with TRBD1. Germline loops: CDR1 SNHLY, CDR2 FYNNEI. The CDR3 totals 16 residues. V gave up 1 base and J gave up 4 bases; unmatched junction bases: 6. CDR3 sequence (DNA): TGTGCCAGCAGTGAAGGGCGGACAGGGACTAATCAGCCCCAGCATTTT. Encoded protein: CASSEGRTGTNQPQHF.

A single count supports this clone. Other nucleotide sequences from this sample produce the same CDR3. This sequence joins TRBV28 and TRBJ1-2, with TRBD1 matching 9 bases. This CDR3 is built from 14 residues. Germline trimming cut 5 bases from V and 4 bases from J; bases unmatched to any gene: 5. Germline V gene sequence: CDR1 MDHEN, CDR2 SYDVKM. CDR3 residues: CASSLTGQGYGYTF. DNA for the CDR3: TGTGCCAGCAGTCTCACGGGACAGGGCTATGGCTACACCTTC.

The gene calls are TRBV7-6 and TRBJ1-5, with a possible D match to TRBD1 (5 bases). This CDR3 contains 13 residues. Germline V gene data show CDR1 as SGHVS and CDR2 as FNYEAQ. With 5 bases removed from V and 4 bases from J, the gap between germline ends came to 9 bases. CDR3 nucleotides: TGTGCCAGCAGCCTCCAGGGAAATCAGCCCCAGCATTTT. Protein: CASSLQGNQPQHF. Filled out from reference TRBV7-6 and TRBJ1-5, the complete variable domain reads GAGVSQSPRYKVTKRGQDVALRCDPISGHVSLYWYRQALGQGPEFLTYFNYEAQQDKSGLPNDRFSAERPEGSISTLTIQRTEQRDSAMYRCASSLQGNQPQHFGDGTRLSIL.

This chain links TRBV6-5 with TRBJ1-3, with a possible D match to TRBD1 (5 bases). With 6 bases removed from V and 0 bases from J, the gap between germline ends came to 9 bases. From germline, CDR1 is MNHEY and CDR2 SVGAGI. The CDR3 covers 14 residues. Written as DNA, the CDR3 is TGTGCCAGCAGGGGGCTCCTCTCTGGAAACACCATATATTTT. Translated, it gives CASRGLLSGNTIYF.

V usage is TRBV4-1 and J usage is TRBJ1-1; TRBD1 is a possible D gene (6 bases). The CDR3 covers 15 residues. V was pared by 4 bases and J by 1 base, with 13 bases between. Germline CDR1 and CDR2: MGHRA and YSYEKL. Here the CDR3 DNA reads TGCGCCAGCAGCCTTGAACAGGGTCGGAACACTGAAGCTTTCTTT. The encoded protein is CASSLEQGRNTEAFF.

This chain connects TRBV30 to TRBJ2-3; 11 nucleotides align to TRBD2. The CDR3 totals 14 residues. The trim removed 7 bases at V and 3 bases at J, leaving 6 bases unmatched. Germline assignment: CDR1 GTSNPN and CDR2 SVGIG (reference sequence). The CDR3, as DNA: TGTGCCTTGCTAGCGGGGGGAGTAACAGATACGCAGTATTTT. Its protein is CALLAGGVTDTQYF. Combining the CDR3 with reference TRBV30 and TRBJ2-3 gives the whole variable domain SQTIHQWPATLVQPVGSPLSLECTVEGTSNPNLYWYRQAAGRGLQLLFYSVGIGQISSEVPQNLSASRPQDRQFILSSKKLLLSDSGFYLCALLAGGVTDTQYFGPGTRLTVL.

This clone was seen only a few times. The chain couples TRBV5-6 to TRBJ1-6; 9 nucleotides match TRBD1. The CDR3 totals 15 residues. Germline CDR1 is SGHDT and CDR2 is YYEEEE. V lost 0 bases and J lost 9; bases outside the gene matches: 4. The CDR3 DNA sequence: TGTGCCAGCAGCTTGGGGGACAGGGATGTTTCACCCCTCCACTTT. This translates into CASSLGDRDVSPLHF. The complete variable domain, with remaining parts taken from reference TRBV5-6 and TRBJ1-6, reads DAGVTQSPTHLIKTRGQQVTLRCSPKSGHDTVSWYQQALGQGPQFIFQYYEEEERQRGNFPDRFSGHQFPNYSSELNVNALLLGDSALYLCASSLGDRDVSPLHFGNGTRLTVT.